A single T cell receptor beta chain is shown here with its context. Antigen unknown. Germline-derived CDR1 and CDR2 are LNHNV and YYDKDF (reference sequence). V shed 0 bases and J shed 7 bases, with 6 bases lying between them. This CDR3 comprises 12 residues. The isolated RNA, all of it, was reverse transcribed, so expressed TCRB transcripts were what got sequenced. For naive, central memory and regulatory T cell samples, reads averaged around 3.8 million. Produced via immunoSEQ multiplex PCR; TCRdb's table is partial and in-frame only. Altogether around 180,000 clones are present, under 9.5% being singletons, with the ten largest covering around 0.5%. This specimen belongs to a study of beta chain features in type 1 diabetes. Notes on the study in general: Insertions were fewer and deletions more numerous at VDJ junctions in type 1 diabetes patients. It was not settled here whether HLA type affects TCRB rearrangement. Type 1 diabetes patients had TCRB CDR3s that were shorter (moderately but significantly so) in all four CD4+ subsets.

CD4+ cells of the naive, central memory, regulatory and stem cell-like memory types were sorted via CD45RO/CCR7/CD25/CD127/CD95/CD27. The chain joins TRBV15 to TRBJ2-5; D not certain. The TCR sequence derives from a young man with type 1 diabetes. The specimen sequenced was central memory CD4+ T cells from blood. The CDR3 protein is CATSRDRRTQYF. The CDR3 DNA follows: TGTGCCACCAGCAGAGATAGGAGGACCCAGTACTTC.